These 12 T cell receptor beta chains came from one sample sequenced in a study of T cells in localized non-small cell lung cancer. Using immunoSEQ multiplex PCR, the repertoire was profiled, and TCRdb retains in-frame clones only, with some absent. The data hold more than 3,500 clones, with 25% observed a single time. The source was lung tumor tissue, collected before any cancer treatment. The receptors stem from a male donor aged 60 or older with stage I lung adenocarcinoma.

This clone was seen a handful of times. This chain connects TRBV5-1 to TRBJ2-1; the D gene is possibly TRBD1 (6 bases). Germline V CDR1 and CDR2: SGHRS, YFSETQ. V was cut by 3 bases and J by 9 bases, with 22 bases left in between. The CDR3 is 16 amino acids. CDR3 DNA sequence: TGCGCCAGCAGCTCCGCAGAGGGGCGTCCAGGGGCTGAGCAGTTCTTC. This sequence encodes CASSSAEGRPGAEQFF.

This clone was seen more than once but under ten times. The CDR3 region has the DNA TGTGCCAGCAGTGAAGGGCCTAACAGGCCTAACCGTGAAGCTTTCTTT. Translating gives CASSEGPNRPNREAFF. The chain combines TRBV9 with TRBJ1-1, with a possible D match to TRBD1 (5 bases). Germline lookup yields CDR1 SGDLS and CDR2 YYNGEE. Trimming took 5 bases from V and 7 from J, leaving 24 bases between them. The CDR3 loop spans 16 amino acids.

This clone counts as medium-sized (0.01 to 0.1%). J is TRBJ1-6 and V is TRBV19, with 7 bases that match TRBD1. With V trimmed by 8 bases and J by 6 bases, 4 bases remained unmatched. CDR3 length: 13 amino acids. Germline lookup yields CDR1 LNHDA and CDR2 SQIVND (reference sequence). This CDR3 reads CASPGQLNSPLHF. As DNA, the CDR3 is TGTGCCAGTCCGGGACAGCTTAATTCACCCCTCCACTTT. The full variable domain, completed using reference TRBV19 and TRBJ1-6, is DGGITQSPKYLFRKEGQNVTLSCEQNLNHDAMYWYRQDPGQGLRLIYYSQIVNDFQKGDIAEGYSVSREKKESFPLTVTSAQKNPTAFYLCASPGQLNSPLHFGNGTRLTVT.

This clone was picked up a small number of times. The chain is built from TRBV29-1 and TRBJ1-2; tentatively, D is TRBD1 (5 bases). CDR1 is SQVTM, CDR2 ANQGSEA, per germline. CDR3 length equals 13 residues. Between the trimmed V and J ends, which lost 1 base and 5 bases, there was a span of 11 bases. The CDR3 DNA follows: TGCAGCGTTGAAGGACAGCTCCATTATGGCTACACCTTC. Translated: CSVEGQLHYGYTF.

The chain uses TRBV7-7 and TRBJ1-6, with TRBD1 identical over 9 bases. Germline loops: CDR1 SSHAT, CDR2 FNYEAQ (reference sequence). Trimming removed 2 bases from V and 10 bases from J; junction bases left unmatched: 6. CDR3 length equals 15 residues. Here the CDR3 DNA reads TGTGCCAGCAGCTTAATGGGACAGGGAAGATCACCCCTCCACTTT. This translates into CASSLMGQGRSPLHF.

This clone appeared a single time. The chain carries TRBV5-1 and TRBJ1-4; 8 nucleotides agree with TRBD1. Germline lookup yields CDR1 SGHRS and CDR2 YFSETQ. Trimming took 4 bases from V and 8 from J; bases not matched to a gene: 13. There are 16 residues in the CDR3. The CDR3 loop reads CASSRDRTAVDEKLFF. The CDR3 DNA sequence: TGCGCCAGCAGCCGGGACAGGACAGCTGTTGACGAAAAACTGTTTTTT.

This clone was seen a few times. The V gene is TRBV19, the J gene TRBJ1-1, with 7 bases matching TRBD1. This CDR3 spans 12 amino acids. From germline, CDR1 is LNHDA and CDR2 SQIVND (reference sequence). J lost 8 bases, V lost 5 bases, and 5 bases had no gene match. The DNA for the CDR3 is TGTGCCAGTAGTTCTGGGACAGACGAAGCTTTCTTT. This encodes CASSSGTDEAFF.

The chain couples TRBV30 to TRBJ2-6, with 9 bases that match TRBD1. This CDR3 has 19 residues. Germline CDR1 GTSNPN, CDR2 SVGIG (reference sequence). V shed 2 bases, J shed 2 bases, and the junction held 13 bases outside the gene matches. CDR3 amino acids: CAWSQNYGTGPTGANVLTF. CDR3 DNA: TGTGCCTGGAGTCAAAATTACGGGACAGGGCCTACTGGGGCCAACGTCCTGACTTTC.

This clone is labeled medium-sized. CDR3 sequence (DNA): TGTGCCAGCAGTCCCGCCGGGACAGGGAATTTCTACGAGCAGTACTTC. It translates to CASSPAGTGNFYEQYF. The J gene is TRBJ2-7, the V gene TRBV11-3; TRBD1 matches 9 bases. Losses at the gene ends were 6 bases for V and 3 bases for J; bases not matched to a gene: 12. The CDR3 totals 16 residues. Germline V gives CDR1 SGHNT, CDR2 YENEEA.

The rearrangement joins TRBV4-1 to TRBJ2-3, with 14 positions matching TRBD2. Germline V gene data show CDR1 as MGHRA and CDR2 as YSYEKL. With V trimmed by 6 bases and J by 1 base, 3 bases remained unmatched. The CDR3 has 16 residues. The chain's CDR3 is CASSLGLAGGTDTQYF. DNA of the CDR3: TGCGCCAGCAGTTTGGGACTAGCGGGGGGCACAGATACGCAGTATTTT.

Only a few counts were recorded for this clone. The chain recombines TRBV6-8 with TRBJ1-1; D uncertain. Germline-derived CDR1 and CDR2 are MNHGY and SAAAGT. CDR3 length equals 16 residues. The V gene lost 0 bases and the J gene lost 1 base, with 12 bases spanning the gap. The CDR3 coding sequence is TGTGCCAGCAGTTACTCGATAGGCGGGGAGAACACTGAAGCTTTCTTT. Translated: CASSYSIGGENTEAFF.

The rearrangement uses TRBV29-1 and TRBJ1-3; a possible D gene is TRBD1 (5 bases). V lost 4 bases, J lost 0 bases, and 13 bases lay in between. The V gene's germline CDR1 is SQVTM and CDR2 ANQGSEA. The CDR3 spans 15 residues. The CDR3 protein is CSVVAREPSGNTIYF. Written as DNA, the CDR3 is TGCAGCGTTGTGGCCAGGGAGCCCTCTGGAAACACCATATATTTT.